This entry lists 10 T cell receptor beta chains sequenced from one sample in a study of tumor-infiltrating lymphocytes in primary liver carcinoma. The researchers produced TCR beta cDNA from approximately 0.45 ug total RNA with a constant-region primer. Three nested multiplex PCR rounds of slightly modified ARM-PCR generated TCR beta libraries. TRBV1-TRBV30 forward and Cbeta reverse primers drove the first two approximately 10-cycle rounds. MiXCR, applied by TCRdb to the multiplex PCR reads, yields one record per CDR3 protein. Of 85,000 to 100,000 distinct CDR3 sequences listed, just under 70% were seen once; the top ten hold under 30%. Both RNA and DNA were isolated together from roughly 20-30 mg of bulk tissue that had not been sorted. The specimen sequenced was tumor-adjacent normal liver tissue. All receptors come from a man aged 35-49 years with primary liver carcinoma and hepatitis B virus infection.

This clonotype was seen repeatedly, ten times or more. This chain joins TRBV6-5 and TRBJ2-3; a weak D match, TRBD2 (6 bases). The CDR3 is made up of 15 amino acids. V was pared by 4 bases and J by 0 bases, with 11 bases between. Germline V gene sequence: CDR1 MNHEY, CDR2 SVGAGI. Here the CDR3 DNA reads TGTGCCAGCAGTTTCCGGGGGTCTAGCACAGATACGCAGTATTTT. Translated, it gives CASSFRGSSTDTQYF.

This clonotype was seen repeatedly, ten times or more. V usage is TRBV6-5 and J usage is TRBJ2-5; no clear D. There are 13 residues in the CDR3. CDR1 MNHEY and CDR2 SVGAGI come from the germline V gene. V gave up 5 bases and J gave up 5 bases, with 12 bases separating them. The CDR3 nucleotides read TGTGCCAGCAGTAACGACTGGGCGGAGACCCAGTACTTC. It translates to CASSNDWAETQYF.

This clonotype was found once. One end of the junction does not line up with germline, which may come from a read error. The rearrangement uses TRBV28 and TRBJ2-6; D possibly corresponds to TRBD1 (5 bases). CDR1 is MDHEN, CDR2 SYDVKM, per germline. CDR3 size: 13 residues. The CDR3 loop is CASSSSGANVPTF. The CDR3 bases are TGTGCCAGCAGTTCGTCTGGGGCCAACGTCCCGACTTTC.

A note on this clonotype: Possible read error: a much larger clone is one base away. This chain joins TRBV6-6 and TRBJ2-3; 8 nucleotides align to TRBD1. There are 17 residues in the CDR3. Looked up from germline, CDR1 is MNHNY and CDR2 is SVGAGI (reference sequence). The CDR3 bases are TGTGCCAGCAATTACCCCGACAGGGGCTTTAGCACAGATACGCAGTATTTT. This encodes CASNYPDRGFSTDTQYF.

Concerning this clonotype: The missing conserved phenylalanine or tryptophan at the end of this CDR3 makes a read error likely. No DNA is shown, since the ends of the CDR3 on it are uncertain; the CDR3 is the one TCRdb lists. The rearrangement joins TRBV11-2 to TRBJ2-7; TRBD2 is the table's D call and was not checked against the DNA. Germline V gives CDR1 SGHAT, CDR2 FQNNGV. The CDR3 length equals 14 residues, ends included. The CDR3: CASSTPSGDYERYL.

To note about this clonotype: A read error may be the cause here, since a much bigger clone is one base away. The chain links TRBV10-2 to TRBJ2-7; D may be TRBD1 (9 bases). The CDR3 totals 15 residues. Germline CDR1 is WSHSY and CDR2 is SAAADI. V shed 5 bases and J shed 4 bases, with 18 bases lying between them. The CDR3 protein is CASSHAGGQGYEQYF. The CDR3 nucleotides are TGCGCCAGCAGTCACGCGGGGGGACAGGGTTACGAGCAGTACTTC.

This clonotype came up a few times. One end of the junction varies from germline; a read error may be responsible. CDR3 sequence: CASGLGSRAEQYF. CDR3 nucleotides: TGTGCCAGCGGCTTAGGTAGCAGGGCCGAGCAGTACTTC. This chain joins TRBV7-8 and TRBJ2-7; D perhaps matches TRBD1 (5 bases). CDR1 and CDR2 from the germline V gene are SGHVS and FQNEAQ. The CDR3 length is 13 residues.

This rearrangement joins TRBV11-3 to TRBJ2-1; 9 nucleotides match TRBD2. Per germline, CDR1 SGHNT and CDR2 YENEEA. This CDR3 comprises 16 residues. This CDR3 is CTSSLSGTSWRGEQFF. Written as DNA, the CDR3 is TGTACGAGCAGCTTATCAGGGACTAGCTGGAGAGGTGAGCAGTTCTTC.

Turning to this clonotype: The CDR3 does not close with the conserved phenylalanine or tryptophan, likely indicating a read error. The chain recombines TRBV28 with TRBJ1-1, with a possible D match to TRBD1 (6 bases). The germline gives CDR1 MDHEN, CDR2 SYDVKM. Trimming removed 10 bases from V and 6 bases from J, with 18 bases in between. This CDR3 is built from 13 residues. This CDR3 reads CATTGHLGAEAFL. CDR3 bases: TGTGCCACAACGGGACACCTAGGGGCTGAAGCTTTCTTG.

As for this clonotype: No DNA is shown, since the ends of the CDR3 on it are uncertain; the CDR3 is the one TCRdb lists. This chain connects TRBV12-3 or TRBV12-4 to TRBJ2-3; no DNA check was done on the table's D call, TRBD2. From its first to its last residue, the CDR3 has 13 amino acids. CDR3 residues: CASSLVAAGTRYF.